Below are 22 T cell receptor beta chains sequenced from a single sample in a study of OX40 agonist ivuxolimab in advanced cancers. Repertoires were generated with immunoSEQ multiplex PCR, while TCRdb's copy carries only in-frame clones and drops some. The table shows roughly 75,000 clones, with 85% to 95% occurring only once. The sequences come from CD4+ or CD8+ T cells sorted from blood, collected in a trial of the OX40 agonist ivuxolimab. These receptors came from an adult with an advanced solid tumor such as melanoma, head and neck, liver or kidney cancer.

CDR3 in DNA: TGTGCCAGCAGTGTCACCGGGACACGGAGCAATCAGCCCCAGCATTTT. Encoded protein: CASSVTGTRSNQPQHF. The V gene is TRBV27, the J gene TRBJ1-5, with D possibly matching TRBD1 (6 bases). The V and J ends lost 5 bases and 1 base respectively, with 15 bases between them. The CDR3 covers 16 residues. The germline CDR1 and CDR2 sequences are MNHEY and SMNVEV (reference sequence).

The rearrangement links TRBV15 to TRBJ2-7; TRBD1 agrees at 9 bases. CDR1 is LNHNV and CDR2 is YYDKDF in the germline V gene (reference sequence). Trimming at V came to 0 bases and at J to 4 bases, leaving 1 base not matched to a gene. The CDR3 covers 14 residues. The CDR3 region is CATSREDRGYEQYF. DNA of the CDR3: TGTGCCACCAGCAGAGAGGACAGGGGTTACGAGCAGTACTTC. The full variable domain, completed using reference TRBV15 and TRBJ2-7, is DAMVIQNPRYQVTQFGKPVTLSCSQTLNHNVMYWYQQKSSQAPKLLFHYYDKDFNNEADTPDNFQSRRPNTSFCFLDIRSPGLGDTAMYLCATSREDRGYEQYFGPGTRLTVT.

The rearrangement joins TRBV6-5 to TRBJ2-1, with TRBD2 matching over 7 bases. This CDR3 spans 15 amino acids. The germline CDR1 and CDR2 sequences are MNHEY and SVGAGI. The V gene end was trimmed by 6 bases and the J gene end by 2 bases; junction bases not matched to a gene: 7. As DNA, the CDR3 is TGTGCCAGCAGCCCCGGCGGGAGCGCCTACAATGAGCAGTTCTTC. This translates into CASSPGGSAYNEQFF.

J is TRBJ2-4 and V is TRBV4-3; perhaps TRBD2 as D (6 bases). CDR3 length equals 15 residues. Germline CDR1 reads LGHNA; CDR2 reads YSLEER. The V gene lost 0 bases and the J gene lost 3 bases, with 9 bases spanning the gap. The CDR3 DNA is TGCGCCAGCAGCCAAGAGTGGGGAGGCAAAAACATTCAGTACTTC. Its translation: CASSQEWGGKNIQYF.

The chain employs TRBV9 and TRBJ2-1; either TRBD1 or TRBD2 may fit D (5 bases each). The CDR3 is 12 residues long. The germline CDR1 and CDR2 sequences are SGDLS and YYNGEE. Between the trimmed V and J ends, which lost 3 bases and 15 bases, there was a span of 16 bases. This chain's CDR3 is CASSGRDPGPFF. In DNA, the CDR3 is TGTGCCAGCAGCGGCCGGGACCCGGGGCCGTTCTTC.

In DNA form, the CDR3 reads TGTGCCAGCAGTTTATTGCGGAGAGAGGGAGCCTACGAGCAGTACTTC. The encoded protein is CASSLLRREGAYEQYF. The chain links TRBV27 to TRBJ2-7; possibly TRBD2 for D (5 bases). V shed 1 base and J shed 2 bases, with 15 bases lying between them. The CDR3 covers 16 residues. Looked up from germline, CDR1 is MNHEY and CDR2 is SMNVEV (reference sequence).

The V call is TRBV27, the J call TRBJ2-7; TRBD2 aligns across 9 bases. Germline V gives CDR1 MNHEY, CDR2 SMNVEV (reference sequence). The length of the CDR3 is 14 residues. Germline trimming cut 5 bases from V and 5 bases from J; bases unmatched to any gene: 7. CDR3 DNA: TGTGCCAGCAGTGGTAGCGGGAGAATCGACGAGCAGTACTTC. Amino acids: CASSGSGRIDEQYF.

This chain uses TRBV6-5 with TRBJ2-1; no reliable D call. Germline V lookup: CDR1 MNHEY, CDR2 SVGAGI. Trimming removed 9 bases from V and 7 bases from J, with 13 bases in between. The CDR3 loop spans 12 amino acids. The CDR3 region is CASRHGLNEQFF. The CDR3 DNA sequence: TGTGCCAGTAGGCATGGGTTAAATGAGCAGTTCTTC.

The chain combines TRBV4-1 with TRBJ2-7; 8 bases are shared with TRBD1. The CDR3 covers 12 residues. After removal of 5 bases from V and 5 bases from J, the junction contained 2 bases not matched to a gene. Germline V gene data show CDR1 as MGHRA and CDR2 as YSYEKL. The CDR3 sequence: CASSMTGDEQYF. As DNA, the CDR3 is TGCGCCAGCAGCATGACAGGGGACGAGCAGTACTTC.

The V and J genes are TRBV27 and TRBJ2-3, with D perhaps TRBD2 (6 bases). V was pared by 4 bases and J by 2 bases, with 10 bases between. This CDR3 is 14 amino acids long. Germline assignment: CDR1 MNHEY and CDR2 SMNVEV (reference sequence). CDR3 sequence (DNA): TGTGCCAGCAGTTGGACTACCTCCACAGATACGCAGTATTTT. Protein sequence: CASSWTTSTDTQYF.

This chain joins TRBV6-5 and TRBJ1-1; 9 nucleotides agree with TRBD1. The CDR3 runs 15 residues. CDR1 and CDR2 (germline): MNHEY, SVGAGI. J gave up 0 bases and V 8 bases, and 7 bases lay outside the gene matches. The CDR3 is CASSYRGRVNTEAFF. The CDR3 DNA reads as TGTGCCAGCTCGTACAGGGGGCGTGTGAACACTGAAGCTTTCTTT.

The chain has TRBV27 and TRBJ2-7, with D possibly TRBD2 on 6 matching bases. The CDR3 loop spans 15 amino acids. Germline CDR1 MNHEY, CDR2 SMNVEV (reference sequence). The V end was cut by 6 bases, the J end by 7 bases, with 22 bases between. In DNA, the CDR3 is TGTGCCAGCAGCCCGGTACCCACGACCGGAGGGGAGCAGTACTTC. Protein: CASSPVPTTGGEQYF.

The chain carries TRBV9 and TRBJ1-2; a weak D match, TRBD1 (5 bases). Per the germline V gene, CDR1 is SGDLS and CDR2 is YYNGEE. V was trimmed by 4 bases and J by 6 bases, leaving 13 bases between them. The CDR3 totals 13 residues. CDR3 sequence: CASSPLGGDGYTF. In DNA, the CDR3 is TGTGCCAGCAGCCCGTTGGGAGGGGATGGCTACACCTTC.

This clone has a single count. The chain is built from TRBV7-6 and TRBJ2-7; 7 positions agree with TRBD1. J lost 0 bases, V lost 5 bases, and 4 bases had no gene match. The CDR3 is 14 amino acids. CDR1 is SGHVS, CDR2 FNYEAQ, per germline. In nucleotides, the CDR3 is TGTGCCAGCAGCCCCCGGGACAGCTCCTACGAGCAGTACTTC. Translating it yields CASSPRDSSYEQYF. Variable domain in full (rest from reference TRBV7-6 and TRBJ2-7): GAGVSQSPRYKVTKRGQDVALRCDPISGHVSLYWYRQALGQGPEFLTYFNYEAQQDKSGLPNDRFSAERPEGSISTLTIQRTEQRDSAMYRCASSPRDSSYEQYFGPGTRLTVT.

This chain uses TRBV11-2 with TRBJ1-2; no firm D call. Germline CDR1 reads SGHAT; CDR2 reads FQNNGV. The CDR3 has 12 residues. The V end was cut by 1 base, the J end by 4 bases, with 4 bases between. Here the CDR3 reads CASSLGTYGYTF. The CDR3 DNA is TGTGCCAGCAGCTTAGGGACCTATGGCTACACCTTC. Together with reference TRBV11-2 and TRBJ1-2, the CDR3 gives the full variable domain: EAGVAQSPRYKIIEKRQSVAFWCNPISGHATLYWYQQILGQGPKLLIQFQNNGVVDDSQLPKDRFSAERLKGVDSTLKIQPAKLEDSAVYLCASSLGTYGYTFGSGTRLTVV.

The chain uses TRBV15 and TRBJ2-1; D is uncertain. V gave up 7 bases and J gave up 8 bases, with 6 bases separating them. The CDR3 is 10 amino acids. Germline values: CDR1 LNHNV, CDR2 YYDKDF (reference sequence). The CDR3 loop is CATKFHEQFF. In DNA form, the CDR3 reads TGTGCCACCAAATTCCATGAGCAGTTCTTC.

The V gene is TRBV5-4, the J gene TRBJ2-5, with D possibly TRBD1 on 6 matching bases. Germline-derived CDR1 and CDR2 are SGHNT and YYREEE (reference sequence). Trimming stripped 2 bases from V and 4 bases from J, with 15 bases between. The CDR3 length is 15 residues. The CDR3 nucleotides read TGTGCCAGCAGCTTTGGATCTACCAGGGGAGAGACCCAGTACTTC. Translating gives CASSFGSTRGETQYF.

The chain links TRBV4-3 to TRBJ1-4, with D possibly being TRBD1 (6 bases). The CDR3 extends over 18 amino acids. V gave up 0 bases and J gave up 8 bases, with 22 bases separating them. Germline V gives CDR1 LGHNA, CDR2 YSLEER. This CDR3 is CASSQDMGATGLDEKLFF. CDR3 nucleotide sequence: TGCGCCAGCAGCCAAGATATGGGGGCAACAGGGCTCGACGAAAAACTGTTTTTT.

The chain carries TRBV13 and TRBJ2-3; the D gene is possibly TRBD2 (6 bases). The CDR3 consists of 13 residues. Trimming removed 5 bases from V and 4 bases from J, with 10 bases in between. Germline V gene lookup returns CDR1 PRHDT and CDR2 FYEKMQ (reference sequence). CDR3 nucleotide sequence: TGTGCCAGCAGCGGGACTTTCCCAGATACGCAGTATTTT. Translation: CASSGTFPDTQYF.

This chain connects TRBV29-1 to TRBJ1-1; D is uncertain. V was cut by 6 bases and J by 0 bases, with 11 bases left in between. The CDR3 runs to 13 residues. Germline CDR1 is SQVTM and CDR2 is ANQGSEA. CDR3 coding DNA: TGCAGCGTCCCTGACATCATGAACACTGAAGCTTTCTTT. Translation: CSVPDIMNTEAFF.

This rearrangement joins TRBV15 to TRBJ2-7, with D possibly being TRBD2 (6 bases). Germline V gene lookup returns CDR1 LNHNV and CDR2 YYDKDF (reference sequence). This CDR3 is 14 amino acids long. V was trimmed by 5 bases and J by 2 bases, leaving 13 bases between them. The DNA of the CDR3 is TGTGCCACCAGCGCCCGGGGGTCCACCTACGAGCAGTACTTC. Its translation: CATSARGSTYEQYF.

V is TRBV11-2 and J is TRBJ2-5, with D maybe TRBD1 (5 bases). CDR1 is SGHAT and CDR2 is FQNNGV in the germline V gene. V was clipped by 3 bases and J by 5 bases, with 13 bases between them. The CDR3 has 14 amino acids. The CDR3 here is CASSFDSLGETQYF. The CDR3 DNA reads TGTGCCAGCAGCTTTGACAGTCTCGGGGAGACCCAGTACTTC.